This T cell receptor beta chain appears in the sequencing data of a study of T cells in Graves' hyperthyroidism and ophthalmopathy. This CDR3 comprises 13 residues. The V gene lost 3 bases and the J gene lost 0 bases, with 3 bases spanning the gap. This clonotype was counted ten times or more. Using RNA transcripts as the source, TCR beta CDR3 regions were amplified. HTBI primers were used for first-round RT-PCR of the TCR CDR3. TCRdb recomputed calls from the multiplex PCR reads with MiXCR, one row per CDR3 protein. The top ten clones hold around 35% of a sample with about 300,000 distinct CDR3 sequences, 16% of them seen once.

The chain couples TRBV12-3 or TRBV12-4 to TRBJ2-1, with D uncertain. The origin of this receptor is a man aged 30-40 years with Graves' hyperthyroidism. The source material was blood. CDR3 residues: CASSLDSYNEQFF. DNA of the CDR3: TGTGCCAGCAGTTTGGACTCCTACAATGAGCAGTTCTTC.